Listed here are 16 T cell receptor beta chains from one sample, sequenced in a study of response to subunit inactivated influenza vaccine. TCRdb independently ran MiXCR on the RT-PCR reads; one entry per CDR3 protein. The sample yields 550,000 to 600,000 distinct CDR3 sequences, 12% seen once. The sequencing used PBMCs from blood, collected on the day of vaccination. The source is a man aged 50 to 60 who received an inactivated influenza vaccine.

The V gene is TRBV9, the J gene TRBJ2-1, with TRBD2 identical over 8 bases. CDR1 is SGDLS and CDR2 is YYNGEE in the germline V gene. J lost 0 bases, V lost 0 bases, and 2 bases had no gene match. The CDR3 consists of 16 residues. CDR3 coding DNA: TGTGCCAGCAGCGTAGCGGGAGGGAACTCCTACAATGAGCAGTTCTTC. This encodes CASSVAGGNSYNEQFF.

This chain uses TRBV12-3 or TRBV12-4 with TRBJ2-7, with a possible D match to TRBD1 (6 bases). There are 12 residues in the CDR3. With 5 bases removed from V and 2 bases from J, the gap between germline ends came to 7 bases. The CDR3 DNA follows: TGTGCCAGCAGTCGGACAGCCTACGAGCAGTACTTC. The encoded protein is CASSRTAYEQYF.

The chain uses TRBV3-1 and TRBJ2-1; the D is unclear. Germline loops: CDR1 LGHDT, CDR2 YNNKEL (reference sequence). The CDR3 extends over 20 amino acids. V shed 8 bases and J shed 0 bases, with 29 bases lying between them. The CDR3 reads CASRPTYGANFRFSYNEQFF. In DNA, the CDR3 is TGTGCCAGCCGCCCGACGTATGGAGCTAATTTTAGGTTCTCCTACAATGAGCAGTTCTTC.

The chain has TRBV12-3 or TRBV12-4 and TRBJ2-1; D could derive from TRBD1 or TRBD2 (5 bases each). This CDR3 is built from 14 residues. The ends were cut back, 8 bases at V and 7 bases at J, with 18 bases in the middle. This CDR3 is CASGNSGTRNEQFF. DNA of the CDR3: TGTGCCAGCGGGAACTCCGGGACCCGGAATGAGCAGTTCTTC.

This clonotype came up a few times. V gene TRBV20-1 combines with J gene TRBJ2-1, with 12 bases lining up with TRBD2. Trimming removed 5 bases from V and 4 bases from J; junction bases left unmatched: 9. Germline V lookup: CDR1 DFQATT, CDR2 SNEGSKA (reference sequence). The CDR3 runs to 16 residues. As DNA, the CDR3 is TGCAGTGCTGAGGGGTGGACTAGCGGGACATACAATGAGCAGTTCTTC. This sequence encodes CSAEGWTSGTYNEQFF.

CDR3: CASSSYPPSYEQYF. Here the CDR3 DNA reads TGTGCCAGCAGTTCCTATCCACCCTCCTACGAGCAGTACTTC. The J gene is TRBJ2-7, the V gene TRBV6-2 or TRBV6-3; D call uncertain. V was clipped by 4 bases and J by 0 bases, with 10 bases between them. CDR1 is MNHEY and CDR2 is SVGEGT in the germline V gene. The CDR3 consists of 14 residues.

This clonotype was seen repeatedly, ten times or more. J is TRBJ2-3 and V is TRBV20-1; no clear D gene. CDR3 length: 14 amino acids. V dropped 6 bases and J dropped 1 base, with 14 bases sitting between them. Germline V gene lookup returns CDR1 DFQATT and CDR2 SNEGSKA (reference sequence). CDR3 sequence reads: CSASPRVRTDTQYF. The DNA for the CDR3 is TGCAGTGCAAGTCCCAGAGTGCGCACAGATACGCAGTATTTT.

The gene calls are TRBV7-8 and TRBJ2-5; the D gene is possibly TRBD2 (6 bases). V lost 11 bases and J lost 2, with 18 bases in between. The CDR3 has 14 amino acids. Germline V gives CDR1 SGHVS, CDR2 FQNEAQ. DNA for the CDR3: TGTGCCGCCCGGGGCGGGAACACGCAAGAGACCCAGTACTTC. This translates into CAARGGNTQETQYF.

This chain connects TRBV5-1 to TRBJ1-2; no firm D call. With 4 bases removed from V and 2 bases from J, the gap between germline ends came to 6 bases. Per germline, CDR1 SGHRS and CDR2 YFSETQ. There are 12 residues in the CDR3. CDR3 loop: CASSPSNYGYTF. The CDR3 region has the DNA TGCGCCAGCAGCCCTTCGAACTATGGCTACACCTTC. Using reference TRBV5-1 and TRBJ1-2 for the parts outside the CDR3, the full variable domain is KAGVTQTPRYLIKTRGQQVTLSCSPISGHRSVSWYQQTPGQGLQFLFEYFSETQRNKGNFPGRFSGRQFSNSRSEMNVSTLELGDSALYLCASSPSNYGYTFGSGTRLTVV.

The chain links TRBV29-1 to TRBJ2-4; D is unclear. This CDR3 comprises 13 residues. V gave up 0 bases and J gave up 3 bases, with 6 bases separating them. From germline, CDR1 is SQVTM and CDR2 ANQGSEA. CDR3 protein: CSVEDAVKNIQYF. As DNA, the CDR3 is TGCAGCGTTGAAGACGCGGTCAAAAACATTCAGTACTTC. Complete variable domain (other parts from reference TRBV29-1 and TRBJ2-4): SAVISQKPSRDICQRGTSLTIQCQVDSQVTMMFWYRQQPGQSLTLIATANQGSEATYESGFVIDKFPISRPNLTFSTLTVSNMSPEDSSIYLCSVEDAVKNIQYFGAGTRLSVL.

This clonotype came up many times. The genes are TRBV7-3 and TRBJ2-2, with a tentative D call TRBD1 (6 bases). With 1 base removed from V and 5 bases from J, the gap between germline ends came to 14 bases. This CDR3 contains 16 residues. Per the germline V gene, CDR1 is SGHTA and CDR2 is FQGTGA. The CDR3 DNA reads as TGTGCCAGCAGCTTAATGGGCAGGGGCGGAACCGGGGAGCTGTTTTTT. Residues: CASSLMGRGGTGELFF.

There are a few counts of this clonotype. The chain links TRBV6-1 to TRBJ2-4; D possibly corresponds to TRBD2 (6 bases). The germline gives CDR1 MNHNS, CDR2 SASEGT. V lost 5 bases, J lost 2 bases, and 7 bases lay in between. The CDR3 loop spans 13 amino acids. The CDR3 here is CASSRGSKNIQYF. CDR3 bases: TGTGCCAGCAGTCGGGGGTCCAAAAACATTCAGTACTTC.

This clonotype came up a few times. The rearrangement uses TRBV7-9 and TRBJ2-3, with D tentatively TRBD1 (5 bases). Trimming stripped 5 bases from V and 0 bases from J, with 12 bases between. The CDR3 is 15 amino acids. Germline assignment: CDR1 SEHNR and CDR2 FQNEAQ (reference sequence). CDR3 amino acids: CASSPQGSSTDTQYF. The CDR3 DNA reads TGTGCCAGCAGCCCCCAGGGAAGTAGCACAGATACGCAGTATTTT.

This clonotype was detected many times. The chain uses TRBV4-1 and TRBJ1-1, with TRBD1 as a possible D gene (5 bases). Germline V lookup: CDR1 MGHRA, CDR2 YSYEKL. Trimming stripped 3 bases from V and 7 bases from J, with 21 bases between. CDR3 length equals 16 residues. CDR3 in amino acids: CASSHSGVQQKVEAFF. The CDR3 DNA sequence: TGCGCCAGCAGCCACTCGGGGGTCCAACAAAAGGTTGAAGCTTTCTTT.

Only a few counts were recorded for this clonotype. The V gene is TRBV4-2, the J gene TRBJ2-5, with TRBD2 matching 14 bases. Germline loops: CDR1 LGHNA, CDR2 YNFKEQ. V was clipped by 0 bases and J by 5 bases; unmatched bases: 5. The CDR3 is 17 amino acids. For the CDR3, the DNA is TGTGCCAGCAGCCAAGACCCGACTAGCGGGGGGGCGGAGACCCAGTACTTC. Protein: CASSQDPTSGGAETQYF.

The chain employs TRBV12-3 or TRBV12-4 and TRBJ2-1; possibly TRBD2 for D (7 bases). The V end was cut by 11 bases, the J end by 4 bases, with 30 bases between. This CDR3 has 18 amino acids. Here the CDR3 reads CAFSLVLLGGGRYNEQFF. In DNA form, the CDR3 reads TGTGCCTTCAGTTTAGTACTTTTAGGGGGGGGCAGGTACAATGAGCAGTTCTTC.